The rows below give T cell receptor beta chains drawn from one sample of a study of Graves' ophthalmopathy and Graves' hyperthyroidism. TCRdb reprocessed the multiplex PCR reads with MiXCR, giving one entry per CDR3 protein. The sample lists 360,000 or so distinct CDR3 sequences, about a sixth occurring once. The sequenced material came from peripheral blood. The origin of the receptors is a woman in her late teens or twenties with Graves' ophthalmopathy. Each CDR3 is given with its conserved first and last residue. Each record gives: J gene, D gene, V gene, clone size, CDR3 protein, CDR3 DNA. The D gene is left open where the match is weak. A clone size is listed for some rows: how often the clone was seen (once, few, many), or a class if it is expanded.

J: TRBJ1-3; D: NA; V: TRBV7-2; size: many; CDR3: CASSFKVGNTIYF; DNA: TGTGCCAGCAGCTTTAAAGTGGGAAACACCATATATTTT
J: TRBJ2-5; D: NA; V: TRBV27; size: many; CDR3: CASSALGRKETQYF; DNA: TGTGCCAGCAGTGCACTCGGACGGAAAGAGACCCAGTACTTC
J: TRBJ1-1; D: NA; V: TRBV7-7; size: many; CDR3: CASSLAPNTEAFF; DNA: TGTGCCAGCAGTCTGGCGCCGAACACTGAAGCTTTCTTT
J: TRBJ2-7; D: TRBD2; V: TRBV20-1; size: many; CDR3: CSARVVASGGAGEQYF; DNA: TGCAGTGCTAGAGTTGTAGCTAGCGGGGGGGCAGGGGAGCAGTACTTC
J: TRBJ2-5; D: NA; V: TRBV30; size: many; CDR3: CAASPLGPGETQYF; DNA: TGTGCCGCTTCACCACTCGGGCCTGGGGAGACCCAGTACTTC
J: TRBJ1-5; D: NA; V: TRBV9; size: many; CDR3: CASSVLGLSNQPQHF; DNA: TGTGCCAGCAGCGTTTTAGGCCTTAGCAATCAGCCCCAGCATTTT
J: TRBJ1-6; D: NA; V: TRBV6-5; size: many; CDR3: CASMALSYNSPLHF; DNA: TGTGCCAGCATGGCCCTCTCCTATAATTCACCCCTCCACTTT
J: TRBJ2-5; D: TRBD2; V: TRBV3-1; size: many; CDR3: CASSQRLSWGGETQYF; DNA: TGTGCCAGCAGCCAAAGGTTAAGTTGGGGGGGGGAGACCCAGTACTTC
J: TRBJ2-7; D: NA; V: TRBV30; size: few; CDR3: CAWSRIYEQYF; DNA: TGTGCCTGGAGTAGAATTTACGAGCAGTACTTC
J: TRBJ1-5; D: NA; V: TRBV6-1; size: NA; CDR3: CASSPRQSMQPQHF; DNA: TGTGCCAGCAGCCCACGACAAAGTATGCAGCCCCAGCATTTT
J: TRBJ1-2; D: NA; V: TRBV7-9; size: few; CDR3: CASSLDLQGHGYTF; DNA: TGTGCCAGCAGCTTAGATCTCCAGGGCCATGGCTACACCTTC
J: TRBJ2-7; D: TRBD2; V: TRBV7-2; size: many; CDR3: CASSSTSGVEGEQYF; DNA: TGTGCCAGCAGCTCCACTAGCGGGGTGGAGGGAGAGCAGTACTTC
J: TRBJ1-1; D: NA; V: TRBV12-3/TRBV12-4; size: many; CDR3: CALQRNTEAFF; DNA: TGTGCCCTACAAAGGAACACTGAAGCTTTCTTT
J: TRBJ2-7; D: NA; V: TRBV5-1; size: few; CDR3: CASSSSGLSSELSSYEQYF; DNA: TGCGCCAGCAGCTCCTCAGGGCTGTCAAGTGAACTAAGCTCCTACGAGCAGTACTTC
J: TRBJ2-7; D: TRBD2; V: TRBV7-9; size: many; CDR3: CASSQAGSSYEQYF; DNA: TGTGCCAGCAGCCAAGCGGGGAGTTCCTACGAGCAGTACTTC